Each of the 5 T cell receptor beta chains below was sequenced from the same sample in a study of tumor-infiltrating lymphocytes in primary liver carcinoma. Co-extracted RNA and DNA came from approximately 20-30 mg of unsorted bulk tissue. A constant-region primer served to make TCR beta cDNA from roughly 480 ng total RNA. Three nested multiplex PCR rounds of slightly modified ARM-PCR generated TCR beta libraries. It was with TRBV1-TRBV30 forward primers and a C-beta reverse primer that the first two PCR rounds were run, at around 10 cycles each. In TCRdb, the multiplex PCR reads were re-called with MiXCR into one record per CDR3 protein. Among 95,000 to 100,000 distinct CDR3 sequences listed, more than 65% were seen once. Material: liver tumor tissue from sampling region 2. Subset in this sample: tumor region T2, inferior pole. These receptors were collected from a woman aged 60-75 years with primary liver carcinoma and hepatitis B virus infection.

A word on this clonotype: A much larger clone sits a single nucleotide away, making a read error possible. The rearrangement links TRBV6-5 to TRBJ1-5; D is perhaps TRBD1 (5 bases). The CDR3 covers 12 residues. V dropped 8 bases and J dropped 5 bases, with 10 bases sitting between them. Germline V lookup: CDR1 MNHEY, CDR2 SVGAGI. The CDR3 region has the DNA TGTGCCAGCGGGGCAAGGGATCAGCCCCAGCATTTT. Residues: CASGARDQPQHF.

The V call is TRBV11-3, the J call TRBJ1-1, with TRBD1 matching 7 bases. The CDR3 has 16 residues. V shed 1 base, J shed 11 bases, and the junction held 16 bases outside the gene matches. Germline CDR1 is SGHNT and CDR2 is YENEEA. Here the CDR3 DNA reads TGTGCCAGCAGCTTAGCCCCCAGTTGCACTCAGGGGGGGGCTTTCTTT. Translation: CASSLAPSCTQGGAFF. The whole variable domain, remainder taken from reference TRBV11-3 and TRBJ1-1, is EAGVVQSPRYKIIEKKQPVAFWCNPISGHNTLYWYLQNLGQGPELLIRYENEEAVDDSQLPKDRFSAERLKGVDSTLKIQPAELGDSAVYLCASSLAPSCTQGGAFFGQGTRLTVV.

On this clonotype: The junction and the germline gene differ at one end; a read error may be behind it. CDR3 DNA: TGCAGTACTAGTCGGTCAGGGGGCGCCTACGAGCAGTACTTC. As protein: CSTSRSGGAYEQYF. The chain is built from TRBV20-1 and TRBJ2-7, with 8 bases matching TRBD1. Germline V gene data show CDR1 as DFQATT and CDR2 as SNEGSKA (reference sequence). The CDR3 loop spans 14 amino acids.

Points on this clonotype: An end of the junction does not agree with germline; a read error may underlie this. V gene TRBV5-1 combines with J gene TRBJ2-3, with 8 bases aligning to TRBD2. Germline loops: CDR1 SGHRS, CDR2 YFSETQ. CDR3 length: 17 amino acids. In DNA, the CDR3 is TGCGCCAGCAGCTTCGCGGTAGCGGGGTGGAGCACAGACACGCTGTATTTT. Translating it yields CASSFAVAGWSTDTLYF.

About this clonotype itself: Just one base apart from a much larger clone, this may be a read error. The CDR3 sequence: CASSLGAGAHNEQFF. The CDR3 bases are TGTGCCAGCAGCTTAGGGGCGGGAGCCCACAATGAGCAGTTCTTC. V gene TRBV7-9 combines with J gene TRBJ2-1; the match to TRBD2 covers 7 bases. Germline V gives CDR1 SEHNR, CDR2 FQNEAQ (reference sequence). Unmatched junction bases numbered 5, after V lost 1 base and J lost 5 bases. The CDR3 is 15 residues long.